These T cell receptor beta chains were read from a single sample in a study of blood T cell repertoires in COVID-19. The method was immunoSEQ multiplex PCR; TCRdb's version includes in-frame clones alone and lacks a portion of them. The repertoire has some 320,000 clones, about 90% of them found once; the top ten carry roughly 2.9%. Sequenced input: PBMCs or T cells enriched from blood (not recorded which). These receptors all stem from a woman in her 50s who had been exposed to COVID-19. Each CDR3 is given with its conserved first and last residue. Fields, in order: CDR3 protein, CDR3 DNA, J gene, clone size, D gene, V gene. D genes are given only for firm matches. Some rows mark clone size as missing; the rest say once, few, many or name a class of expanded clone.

CDR3: CASSGALSSASYEQYF; DNA: TGTGCCAGCAGCGGGGCTCTGTCTAGCGCTTCCTACGAGCAGTACTTC; J: TRBJ2-7; size: .; D: .; V: TRBV9
CDR3: CASSLVFAHPGYEQYF; DNA: TGTGCCAGCAGCTTGGTTTTCGCGCACCCAGGATACGAGCAGTACTTC; J: TRBJ2-7; size: .; D: .; V: TRBV5-5
CDR3: CASSQGTGINSPLHF; DNA: TGTGCCAGCAGCCAAGGGACAGGGATTAATTCACCCCTCCACTTT; J: TRBJ1-6; size: once; D: TRBD1; V: TRBV3-1/TRBV3-2
CDR3: CASQSRSSGGTSTDTQYF; DNA: TGTGCCAGCCAATCAAGGAGTAGCGGGGGAACTAGCACAGATACGCAGTATTTT; J: TRBJ2-3; size: .; D: TRBD2; V: TRBV28
CDR3: CASSLGGAGEKLFF; DNA: TGTGCCAGCAGCCTGGGGGGGGCTGGGGAAAAACTGTTTTTT; J: TRBJ1-4; size: few; D: .; V: TRBV3-1/TRBV3-2
CDR3: CASSWGQGRVNTEAFF; DNA: TGCGCCAGCAGCTGGGGACAGGGGCGAGTGAACACTGAAGCTTTCTTT; J: TRBJ1-1; size: .; D: TRBD1; V: TRBV5-1
CDR3: CASSAQGVRGNTIYF; DNA: TGTGCCAGCAGTGCGCAGGGGGTAAGGGGAAACACCATATATTTT; J: TRBJ1-3; size: .; D: TRBD1; V: TRBV2
CDR3: CASSLGLGANYGYTF; DNA: TGTGCCAGCAGCTTGGGTCTGGGGGCGAACTATGGCTACACCTTC; J: TRBJ1-2; size: .; D: .; V: TRBV5-8
CDR3: CASSHCTTWVGGYEQYF; DNA: TGTGCCAGCAGCCACTGTACGACTTGGGTCGGAGGGTACGAGCAGTACTTC; J: TRBJ2-7; size: few; D: .; V: TRBV21-1
CDR3: CAISAGTPSTDTQYF; DNA: TGTGCCATCAGTGCTGGCACACCTAGCACAGATACGCAGTATTTT; J: TRBJ2-3; size: .; D: .; V: TRBV10-3
CDR3: CASTIDTNYGYTF; DNA: TGTGCCAGCACCATAGACACCAACTATGGCTACACCTTC; J: TRBJ1-2; size: .; D: .; V: TRBV12-3/TRBV12-4
CDR3: CASRSGDQPQHF; DNA: TGTGCCAGCAGGTCCGGGGATCAGCCCCAGCATTTT; J: TRBJ1-5; size: .; D: .; V: TRBV28
CDR3: CASSRGMEETQYF; DNA: TGTGCCAGCTCACGCGGGATGGAAGAGACCCAGTACTTC; J: TRBJ2-5; size: .; D: .; V: TRBV18
CDR3: CASQSPTGVAFF; DNA: TGTGCCAGCCAGTCTCCCACAGGGGTGGCTTTCTTT; J: TRBJ1-1; size: .; D: TRBD1; V: TRBV6-5
CDR3: CAWSVQGNSPLHF; DNA: TGTGCCTGGAGTGTACAGGGGAATTCACCCCTCCACTTT; J: TRBJ1-6; size: once; D: TRBD1; V: TRBV30
CDR3: CASSIGTSGGTDTQYF; DNA: TGTGCCAGTAGTATAGGGACTAGCGGGGGCACAGATACGCAGTATTTT; J: TRBJ2-3; size: .; D: TRBD2; V: TRBV19
CDR3: CASSSGLTEAFF; DNA: TGCGCCAGCAGCTCAGGGTTAACTGAAGCTTTCTTT; J: TRBJ1-1; size: .; D: .; V: TRBV5-1
CDR3: CASGEGASTYNSPLHF; DNA: TGTGCCAGTGGGGAAGGGGCCTCAACTTATAATTCACCCCTCCACTTT; J: TRBJ1-6; size: .; D: .; V: TRBV9
CDR3: CASSPPRRGGGYGYTF; DNA: TGTGCCAGTAGTCCTCCCCGACGGGGAGGGGGCTATGGCTACACCTTC; J: TRBJ1-2; size: .; D: .; V: TRBV19
CDR3: CASTPGWGGGTEAFF; DNA: TGTGCCAGCACCCCTGGATGGGGCGGGGGCACTGAAGCTTTCTTT; J: TRBJ1-1; size: .; D: .; V: TRBV6-5
CDR3: CASSQTGTGAYEQYF; DNA: TGTGCCAGCAGCCAAACCGGGACAGGGGCCTACGAGCAGTACTTC; J: TRBJ2-7; size: .; D: TRBD1; V: TRBV7-9
CDR3: CASSSPGTTPTYNEQFF; DNA: TGTGCCAGCAGCTCCCCGGGGACTACGCCAACTTACAATGAGCAGTTCTTC; J: TRBJ2-1; size: .; D: TRBD2; V: TRBV11-2
CDR3: CASSQGGHNEQFF; DNA: TGTGCCAGCAGCCAAGGGGGGCACAATGAGCAGTTCTTC; J: TRBJ2-1; size: .; D: .; V: TRBV3-1/TRBV3-2
CDR3: CASTPGTFTGELFF; DNA: TGTGCCAGCACCCCTGGGACATTTACCGGGGAGCTGTTTTTT; J: TRBJ2-2; size: many; D: .; V: TRBV3-1/TRBV3-2
CDR3: CASTGYNEQFF; DNA: TGTGCTTCGACAGGGTACAATGAGCAGTTCTTC; J: TRBJ2-1; size: .; D: TRBD1; V: TRBV19
CDR3: CAWNKDSSYQETQYF; DNA: TGTGCCTGGAACAAGGACAGCTCGTACCAAGAGACCCAGTACTTC; J: TRBJ2-5; size: .; D: .; V: TRBV30